This T cell receptor beta chain was recovered during a study of Ad26.COV2.S vaccination and SARS-CoV-2 variants. At the level of the study: Once, or twice with 56 days between doses, Ad26.COV2.S was given intramuscularly.

Measured with immunoSEQ multiplex PCR; TCRdb has only the in-frame clones, and not every one. The sample records around 450,000 clones, 89% being singletons. Points on this clone: Its antigen remains unknown. Germline and junction disagree at one end, which may indicate a read error.

Points from the study as a whole: Placebo and vaccine recipients had non-spike TCR breadth that was similar.

Treatment meaning: over 15 received Ad26.COV2.S at low or high dose, single or two shots; 5 received placebo; per-sample allocation not given. The samples date from day 63 after the first vaccine or placebo injection. The donor's status was that of an adult aged 18-55 years in Boston. What was given as vaccine was an Ad26 vector encoding Wuhan-strain SARS-CoV-2 spike. The material sequenced was peripheral blood, taken in a trial of Ad26.COV2.S vaccine versus placebo. The clonotype originates from a person between 18 and 60 years old who received the Ad26.COV2.S COVID-19 vaccine or a placebo.

DNA for the CDR3: TGTGCCAGCAGTGACTCGACAGGGGATAATTCACCCCTCCACTTT. The encoded protein is CASSDSTGDNSPLHF. J is TRBJ1-6 and V is TRBV6-5; the match to TRBD1 covers 8 bases. CDR3 length: 15 amino acids. Germline V gene data show CDR1 as MNHEY and CDR2 as SVGAGI.